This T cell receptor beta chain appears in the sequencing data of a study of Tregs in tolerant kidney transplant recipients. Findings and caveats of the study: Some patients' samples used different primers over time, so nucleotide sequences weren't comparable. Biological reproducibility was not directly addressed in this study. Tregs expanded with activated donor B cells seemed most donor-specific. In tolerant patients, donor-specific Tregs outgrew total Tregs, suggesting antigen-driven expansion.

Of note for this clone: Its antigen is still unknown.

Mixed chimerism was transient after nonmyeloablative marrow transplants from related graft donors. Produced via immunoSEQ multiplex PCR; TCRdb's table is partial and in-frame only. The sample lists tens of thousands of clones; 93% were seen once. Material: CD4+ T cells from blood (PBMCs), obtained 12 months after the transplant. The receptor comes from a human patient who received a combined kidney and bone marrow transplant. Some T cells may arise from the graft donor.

In DNA form, the CDR3 reads TGTGCTAGTGGTTTGGGTAGCGGGAGCACCTACGAGCAGTACTTC. This gives the protein CASGLGSGSTYEQYF. The chain couples TRBV12-5 to TRBJ2-7, with TRBD2 matching over 9 bases. Germline values: CDR1 LGHNT, CDR2 FRNRAP. The J segment lost 2 bases and the V segment lost 1 base, leaving 3 bases of the junction unmatched. The CDR3 runs to 15 residues.